The T cell receptor (beta chain) described here comes from a study of T cell responses to AZD1222 COVID-19 vaccine. Study-level points and caveats: Repertoire sampling occurred only after the peak T cell response. Unmutated regions of variants are reportedly targeted by nearly half of spike-specific TCRs.

The method was immunoSEQ multiplex PCR; TCRdb's version includes in-frame clones alone and lacks a portion of them. The sample consists of about 120,000 clones, 87% of them appearing once. This clone was recorded only once. The antigen remains unidentified. The CDR3 sequence is 12 residues long. Per germline, CDR1 SEHNR and CDR2 FQNEAQ (reference sequence). V lost 2 bases and J 3 bases, leaving 5 bases between the germline ends. This chain joins TRBV7-9 and TRBJ2-7, with D unclear. This TCR derives from an adult in good health. This specimen was peripheral blood, taken on day 0 of AZD1222 vaccination. The chain's CDR3 is CASSLLGYEQYF. The CDR3 DNA reads as TGTGCCAGCAGCTTATTGGGCTACGAGCAGTACTTC.